The 22 T cell receptor beta chains below come from one sample, sequenced in a study of T cells expressing NK-cell markers. TCRdb reprocessed the 5' RACE reads and reports one entry per CDR3 protein, with no DNA. The listing records approximately 460,000 distinct CDR3 sequences. The sample consisted of blood T cells: a sorted CD56 or NKG2C T cell subset, CD4+ or CD8+ T cells, or bulk PBMC T cells (not recorded which). These receptors came from a woman aged 18-70 years in good health.

The rearrangement links TRBV29-1 to TRBJ1-2. CDR1 and CDR2 from the germline V gene are SQVTM and ANQGSEA. The CDR3 length is 16 residues. This chain's CDR3 is CSVDAALGGLRDGYTF.

The V gene is TRBV25-1, the J gene TRBJ2-1. Germline V lookup: CDR1 MGHDK, CDR2 SYGVNS. This CDR3 has 15 residues. The CDR3 loop is CASSEYGNSYNEQFF.

The rearrangement links TRBV2 to TRBJ1-5. The CDR3 contains 14 residues. Germline-derived CDR1 and CDR2 are SNHLY and FYNNEI. This CDR3 reads CASRQLTSNQPQHF.

The V and J genes are TRBV29-1 and TRBJ1-4. Germline loops: CDR1 SQVTM, CDR2 ANQGSEA. CDR3 length: 12 amino acids. CDR3 in amino acids: CSVGRDDEKLFF.

This chain links TRBV12-3 or TRBV12-4 with TRBJ2-3; no DNA is available, so the TRBD2 call from TCRdb remains unchecked. The CDR3 totals 16 residues. This chain's CDR3 is CASSSPGGLSTDTQYF.

The chain has TRBV28 and TRBJ2-2; TCRdb outputs TRBD2, but without DNA this stays unchecked. Germline CDR1 reads MDHEN; CDR2 reads SYDVKM. This CDR3 contains 18 residues. The CDR3 spells CASSPWGTSGRGVRELFF.

The gene calls are TRBV19 and TRBJ2-5; TCRdb lists TRBD1, though no DNA is available to test this call. The CDR3 totals 14 residues. Germline CDR1 LNHDA, CDR2 SQIVND (reference sequence). This chain's CDR3 is CASSVLGAQETQYF.

The chain has TRBV14 and TRBJ2-2; without DNA, the TCRdb call of TRBD2 cannot be checked. The CDR3 has 13 amino acids. In germline, CDR1 is SGHDN, CDR2 FVKESK. This CDR3 is CASSRTSHGELFF.

This chain connects TRBV20-1 to TRBJ1-5. The CDR3 consists of 18 residues. CDR1 is DFQATT and CDR2 is SNEGSKA in the germline V gene (reference sequence). The CDR3 reads CSATQRWEAGYSNQPQHF.

V usage is TRBV12-3 or TRBV12-4 and J usage is TRBJ2-1; the D call of TRBD2 rests on TCRdb alone, since no DNA is present to check it. This CDR3 contains 15 residues. The CDR3 protein is CASRPTSGGGNEQFF.

This chain uses TRBV12-3 or TRBV12-4 with TRBJ2-1; the TRBD2 assignment by TCRdb is unverifiable without DNA. The CDR3 has 13 amino acids. The CDR3 reads CASSRTSGMEQFF.

The CDR3 sequence is CASSFKLGQPQHF. The rearrangement uses TRBV7-2 and TRBJ1-5. Germline CDR1 is SGHTA and CDR2 is FQGNSA. The CDR3 is 13 residues long. Full variable domain (outside the CDR3, taken from reference TRBV7-2 and TRBJ1-5): GAGVSQSPSNKVTEKGKDVELRCDPISGHTALYWYRQSLGQGLEFLIYFQGNSAPDKSGLPSDRFSAERTGGSVSTLTIQRTQQEDSAVYLCASSFKLGQPQHFGDGTRLSIL.

This rearrangement joins TRBV5-1 to TRBJ2-3; TCRdb's D call of TRBD2 is untestable without DNA. This CDR3 spans 17 amino acids. Per the germline V gene, CDR1 is SGHRS and CDR2 is YFSETQ. CDR3 in amino acids: CASSAPLAGGFTDTQYF.

This chain uses TRBV5-6 with TRBJ2-1; TCRdb gives TRBD1 as the D gene, but with no DNA this cannot be confirmed. CDR3 length: 15 residues. Germline V gene lookup returns CDR1 SGHDT and CDR2 YYEEEE. The CDR3 protein is CASSLAEVRGGRQFF.

V is TRBV5-5 and J is TRBJ1-1; the D gene TCRdb calls, TRBD1, cannot be checked with no DNA. The CDR3 totals 12 residues. Germline lookup yields CDR1 SGHKS and CDR2 YYEKEE (reference sequence). The CDR3 region is CARGGPHLEAFF.

The rearrangement joins TRBV7-8 to TRBJ1-2. The CDR3 is 16 amino acids. CDR1 is SGHVS and CDR2 is FQNEAQ in the germline V gene. CDR3 loop: CASSFSSVGDVYGYTF.

The V gene is TRBV12-3 or TRBV12-4, the J gene TRBJ1-1; TCRdb proposes TRBD1, but this gene call is untestable without DNA. The CDR3 extends over 14 amino acids. This CDR3 reads CASSPPGGAGEAFF.

The V gene is TRBV29-1, the J gene TRBJ2-1; TCRdb gives TRBD2 as the D gene, but with no DNA this cannot be confirmed. This CDR3 is 13 amino acids long. Germline CDR1 reads SQVTM; CDR2 reads ANQGSEA. CDR3 region: CSDLAGQSNEQFF.

V gene TRBV3-1 combines with J gene TRBJ2-5; TCRdb designates TRBD1, a call that cannot be tested without DNA. Germline V lookup: CDR1 LGHDT, CDR2 YNNKEL (reference sequence). The CDR3 is 15 residues long. The CDR3 here is CASSQDRAGQETQYF.

This chain links TRBV2 with TRBJ2-3; lacking DNA, the TRBD1 call made by TCRdb goes unchecked. Germline V CDR1 and CDR2: SNHLY, FYNNEI. This CDR3 is built from 15 residues. CDR3 residues: CASSSRDTSTDTQYF.

The chain carries TRBV28 and TRBJ2-7. Germline V gene lookup returns CDR1 MDHEN and CDR2 SYDVKM. The CDR3 consists of 12 residues. Here the CDR3 reads CASSSTSYEQYF.

This chain connects TRBV7-3 to TRBJ1-5; TCRdb proposes TRBD1, but this gene call is untestable without DNA. The CDR3 length is 13 residues. Per germline, CDR1 SGHTA and CDR2 FQGTGA. CDR3 sequence reads: CASSLRTDQPQHF. The full variable domain, its missing parts supplied by reference TRBV7-3 and TRBJ1-5, is GAGVSQTPSNKVTEKGKYVELRCDPISGHTALYWYRQSLGQGPEFLIYFQGTGAADDSGLPNDRFFAVRPEGSVSTLKIQRTERGDSAVYLCASSLRTDQPQHFGDGTRLSIL.